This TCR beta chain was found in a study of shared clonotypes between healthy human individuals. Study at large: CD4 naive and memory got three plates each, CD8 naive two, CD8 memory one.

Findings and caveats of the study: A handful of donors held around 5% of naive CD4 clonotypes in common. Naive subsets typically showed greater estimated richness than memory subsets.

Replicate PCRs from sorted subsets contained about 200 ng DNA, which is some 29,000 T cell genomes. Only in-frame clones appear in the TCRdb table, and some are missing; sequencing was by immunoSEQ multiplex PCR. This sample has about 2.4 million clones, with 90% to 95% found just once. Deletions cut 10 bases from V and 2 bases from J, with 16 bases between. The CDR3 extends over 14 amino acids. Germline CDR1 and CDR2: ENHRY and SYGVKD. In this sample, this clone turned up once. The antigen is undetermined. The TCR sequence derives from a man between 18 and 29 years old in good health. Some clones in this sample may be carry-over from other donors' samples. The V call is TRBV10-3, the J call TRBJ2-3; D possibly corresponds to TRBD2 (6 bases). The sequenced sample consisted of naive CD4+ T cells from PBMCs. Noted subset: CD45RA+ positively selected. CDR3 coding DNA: TGTGCCACTTGGCCGGGACTCAACACAGATACGCAGTATTTT. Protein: CATWPGLNTDTQYF.